The 26 T cell receptor beta chains listed next were all sequenced from one sample in a study of blood T cell repertoires in COVID-19 (TCRdb year 2020). The library was obtained by the immunoSEQ multiplex PCR assay. TCRdb re-hosts the immuneACCESS table, in-frame sequences only. Its copies lack some clones; in the studies checked, an unresolved V gene accounts for under half of them, and the cause for the rest is not known. This sample lists some 57,000 clones; about 90% were detected once. More than 10% of the sample goes to the ten largest clones. Sequences were obtained from peripheral blood. Receptor source: a man aged 60 to 69 with active COVID-19.

The V gene is TRBV2, the J gene TRBJ2-7; D uncertain. The germline CDR1 and CDR2 sequences are SNHLY and FYNNEI. This CDR3 region has 13 residues. Trimming took off 4 bases at V and 2 bases at J, with 9 bases between the two ends. CDR3 in DNA: TGTGCCAGCAGTGGGTCCCTAACCTACGAGCAGTACTTC. This sequence encodes CASSGSLTYEQYF.

The chain has TRBV19 and TRBJ2-3; TRBD2 is a possible D gene (6 bases). This CDR3 has 14 residues. V lost 3 bases, J lost 2 bases, and 9 bases lay in between. Germline V gene data show CDR1 as LNHDA and CDR2 as SQIVND (reference sequence). CDR3 coding DNA: TGTGCCAGTAGTATCGGGGGAATCACAGATACGCAGTATTTT. It specifies CASSIGGITDTQYF.

The chain uses TRBV4-1 and TRBJ1-6, with 7 bases aligning to TRBD1. Unmatched junction bases numbered 14, after V lost 2 bases and J lost 10 bases. This CDR3 region has 17 residues. The germline V gene encodes CDR1 MGHRA and CDR2 YSYEKL. CDR3 sequence (DNA): TGCGCCAGCAGCCAACCCATTGAAGGGGGCGTAAGATCACCCCTCCACTTT. It codes for CASSQPIEGGVRSPLHF.

This sequence joins TRBV2 and TRBJ1-4; possibly TRBD1 for D (6 bases). Trimming stripped 7 bases from V and 6 bases from J, with 18 bases between. The CDR3 length is 15 residues. CDR1 SNHLY and CDR2 FYNNEI come from the germline V gene. The chain's CDR3 is CASIFDNRDYEKLFF. The CDR3 coding sequence is TGTGCCAGCATTTTCGACAACAGGGATTATGAAAAACTGTTTTTT.

This chain connects TRBV19 to TRBJ2-5; a possible D gene is TRBD2 (6 bases). The V and J ends lost 1 base and 2 bases respectively, with 11 bases between them. CDR1 and CDR2 (germline): LNHDA, SQIVND (reference sequence). This CDR3 spans 15 amino acids. The CDR3 loop is CASSIVGGKQETQYF. The CDR3 DNA reads as TGTGCCAGTAGTATAGTTGGGGGGAAACAAGAGACCCAGTACTTC.

The chain joins TRBV10-3 to TRBJ1-2; D not certain. V shed 7 bases and J shed 7 bases, with 13 bases lying between them. The CDR3 sequence is 12 residues long. CDR1 is ENHRY and CDR2 is SYGVKD in the germline V gene. As DNA, the CDR3 is TGTGCCATCACCTACGCGGGAGGTGGCTACACCTTC. Its protein is CAITYAGGGYTF.

The rearrangement links TRBV11-3 to TRBJ2-1; TRBD2 agrees at 7 bases. Germline-derived CDR1 and CDR2 are SGHNT and YENEEA. With V trimmed by 5 bases and J by 6 bases, 10 bases remained unmatched. The CDR3 runs to 15 residues. CDR3 region: CASSQTGLAGNEQFF. In DNA, the CDR3 is TGTGCCAGCAGCCAAACGGGCTTAGCGGGCAATGAGCAGTTCTTC. Using reference TRBV11-3 and TRBJ2-1 for the parts outside the CDR3, the full variable domain is EAGVVQSPRYKIIEKKQPVAFWCNPISGHNTLYWYLQNLGQGPELLIRYENEEAVDDSQLPKDRFSAERLKGVDSTLKIQPAELGDSAVYLCASSQTGLAGNEQFFGPGTRLTVL.

Concerning this clone: Relative to the germline gene, one junction end is altered; a read error may explain this. This chain links TRBV7-7 with TRBJ2-2, with D tentatively TRBD1 or TRBD2 (6 bases each). Germline CDR1 and CDR2: SSHAT and FNYEAQ (reference sequence). CDR3 size: 15 residues. The CDR3 DNA follows: TGTGCTAGCAGCTTAGGAGGGGGAGACACCGGGGAGCTGTTTTTT. Protein sequence: CASSLGGGDTGELFF.

The chain is built from TRBV5-4 and TRBJ2-5; 7 bases map to TRBD1. There are 13 residues in the CDR3. Trimming cost V 6 bases and J 5 bases; bases outside gene matches: 7. The germline CDR1 and CDR2 sequences are SGHNT and YYREEE (reference sequence). The CDR3 coding sequence is TGTGCCAGCACCACAGGGGACCGGGAGACCCAGTACTTC. This encodes CASTTGDRETQYF.

In this sample, this clone turned up once. V usage is TRBV7-3 and J usage is TRBJ2-1; the match to TRBD1 covers 9 bases. V gave up 3 bases and J gave up 7 bases; unmatched junction bases: 7. In germline, CDR1 is SGHTA, CDR2 FQGTGA. The CDR3 covers 15 residues. Here the CDR3 reads CASSFPGQGRNEQFF. As DNA, the CDR3 is TGTGCCAGCAGCTTCCCGGGACAGGGACGGAATGAGCAGTTCTTC.

The chain couples TRBV19 to TRBJ2-7; D gene uncertain. Germline-derived CDR1 and CDR2 are LNHDA and SQIVND (reference sequence). V was cut by 5 bases and J by 2 bases, with 13 bases left in between. The CDR3 runs 14 residues. For the CDR3, the DNA is TGTGCCAGTAGTTGGGCAGAGACGACCTACGAGCAGTACTTC. Amino acid sequence: CASSWAETTYEQYF.

The rearrangement links TRBV25-1 to TRBJ1-5; 9 nucleotides line up with TRBD1. Germline lookup yields CDR1 MGHDK and CDR2 SYGVNS. Trimming removed 2 bases from V and 5 bases from J; junction bases left unmatched: 7. The CDR3 totals 16 residues. The CDR3 sequence is CASSEGGGQGYQPQHF. CDR3 DNA: TGTGCCAGCAGTGAAGGGGGCGGACAGGGGTATCAGCCCCAGCATTTT.

The chain carries TRBV18 and TRBJ2-7; 8 nucleotides agree with TRBD1. CDR3 length: 14 amino acids. V gave up 0 bases and J gave up 4 bases; unmatched junction bases: 2. Germline V gene sequence: CDR1 KGHSH, CDR2 LQKENI. CDR3 coding DNA: TGTGCCAGCTCACCACCCAGGGGGCGGTACGAGCAGTACTTC. Protein product: CASSPPRGRYEQYF.

This clone turned up a few times. The gene calls are TRBV7-3 and TRBJ2-1, with 14 bases aligning to TRBD2. This CDR3 is built from 17 residues. Trimming at V came to 5 bases and at J to 7 bases, leaving 10 bases not matched to a gene. The V gene's germline CDR1 is SGHTA and CDR2 FQGTGA. CDR3 nucleotides: TGTGCCAGCAGCCCCGGGACTAGCGGGAGTGGTTGGAATGAGCAGTTCTTC. Translated: CASSPGTSGSGWNEQFF.

The V call is TRBV29-1, the J call TRBJ1-1, with D possibly matching TRBD1 (5 bases). Germline V gene lookup returns CDR1 SQVTM and CDR2 ANQGSEA. V lost 4 bases and J lost 5, with 23 bases in between. CDR3 length equals 16 residues. The CDR3 sequence: CSVVYFSAGRGTEAFF. DNA for the CDR3: TGCAGCGTTGTGTACTTCTCCGCGGGGCGAGGGACTGAAGCTTTCTTT.

V is TRBV7-9 and J is TRBJ2-7, with D hard to call. Per germline, CDR1 SEHNR and CDR2 FQNEAQ (reference sequence). The CDR3 is made up of 13 amino acids. The V gene lost 1 base and the J gene lost 5 bases, with 9 bases spanning the gap. The CDR3: CASSLEVRDEQYF. The CDR3 region has the DNA TGTGCCAGCAGCTTAGAGGTCCGGGACGAGCAGTACTTC.

This chain connects TRBV18 to TRBJ1-1; TRBD1 is a possible D gene (5 bases). Germline CDR1 is KGHSH and CDR2 is LQKENI. The V end was cut by 6 bases, the J end by 7 bases, with 21 bases between. The CDR3 has 15 amino acids. In nucleotides, the CDR3 is TGTGCCAGCTCGACGAACAGGAGAATAGACATTGAAGCTTTCTTT. Translated, it gives CASSTNRRIDIEAFF.

The chain couples TRBV5-1 to TRBJ2-1; TRBD2 matches at 8 bases. This CDR3 is built from 14 residues. V shed 1 base, J shed 5 bases, and the junction held 2 bases outside the gene matches. Per germline, CDR1 SGHRS and CDR2 YFSETQ. In nucleotides, the CDR3 is TGCGCCAGCAGCTTGTTTAGCGGGGACAATGAGCAGTTCTTC. It is translated as CASSLFSGDNEQFF.

The rearrangement links TRBV7-8 to TRBJ2-7; 10 nucleotides match TRBD2. Germline CDR1 and CDR2: SGHVS and FQNEAQ. Unmatched junction bases numbered 5, after V lost 5 bases and J lost 4 bases. CDR3 length: 14 residues. The CDR3 is CASSALAGGYEQYF. The CDR3 nucleotides are TGTGCCAGCAGCGCGTTAGCGGGAGGTTACGAGCAGTACTTC. The full variable domain, its missing parts supplied by reference TRBV7-8 and TRBJ2-7, is GAGVSQSPRYKVAKRGQDVALRCDPISGHVSLFWYQQALGQGPEFLTYFQNEAQLDKSGLPSDRFFAERPEGSVSTLKIQRTQQEDSAVYLCASSALAGGYEQYFGPGTRLTVT.

This chain links TRBV30 with TRBJ2-5; the D gene is possibly TRBD1 (6 bases). CDR3 length: 11 amino acids. From germline, CDR1 is GTSNPN and CDR2 SVGIG (reference sequence). Deletions cut 4 bases from V and 3 bases from J, with 6 bases between. The CDR3 DNA sequence: TGTGCCTGGAAGGGGGAAGAGACCCAGTACTTC. It translates to CAWKGEETQYF. The variable domain in full, with the rest retrieved from reference TRBV30 and TRBJ2-5, is SQTIHQWPATLVQPVGSPLSLECTVEGTSNPNLYWYRQAAGRGLQLLFYSVGIGQISSEVPQNLSASRPQDRQFILSSKKLLLSDSGFYLCAWKGEETQYFGPGTRLLVL.

CDR3 loop: CASSEGSGTTQYF. CDR3 DNA sequence: TGTGCCAGTAGTGAGGGTAGCGGGACCACCCAGTACTTC. The rearrangement uses TRBV19 and TRBJ2-5; TRBD2 matches 8 bases. There are 13 residues in the CDR3. Germline V CDR1 and CDR2: LNHDA, SQIVND (reference sequence). The V gene end was trimmed by 5 bases and the J gene end by 8 bases; junction bases not matched to a gene: 7.

This chain uses TRBV3-1 (or the pseudogene TRBV3-2) with TRBJ1-6; D ambiguous. The CDR3 has 16 residues. Germline-derived CDR1 and CDR2 are LGHDT and YNNKEL (reference sequence). With 0 bases removed from V and 7 bases from J, the gap between germline ends came to 13 bases. CDR3 sequence: CASSQEDPGVNSPLHF. The CDR3 DNA is TGTGCCAGCAGCCAAGAAGATCCGGGAGTGAATTCACCCCTCCACTTT.

V and J are TRBV28 and TRBJ2-3; a possible D gene is TRBD1 (5 bases). The ends were cut back, 6 bases at V and 5 bases at J, with 12 bases in the middle. CDR3 length: 13 residues. CDR1 is MDHEN and CDR2 is SYDVKM in the germline V gene. DNA of the CDR3: TGTGCCAGCAGCCCGATGGGGCGAGATACGCAGTATTTT. Translating gives CASSPMGRDTQYF.

The J gene is TRBJ2-1, the V gene TRBV13, with a tentative D call TRBD1 (6 bases). The germline V gene encodes CDR1 PRHDT and CDR2 FYEKMQ (reference sequence). This CDR3 spans 17 amino acids. V was clipped by 2 bases and J by 2 bases, with 16 bases between them. The CDR3 is CASSLTVGRGPYNEQFF. The CDR3 nucleotides are TGTGCCAGCAGCTTAACGGTCGGCAGGGGCCCCTACAATGAGCAGTTCTTC.

V gene TRBV11-1 combines with J gene TRBJ2-7; TRBD1 might be the D (6 bases). This CDR3 is built from 14 residues. Trimming cost V 5 bases and J 3 bases, with 14 bases left between them. Looked up from germline, CDR1 is SGHAT and CDR2 is FQDESV (reference sequence). CDR3 loop: CASSPWDIGYEQYF. CDR3 bases: TGTGCCAGCAGCCCGTGGGACATTGGCTACGAGCAGTACTTC.

The rearrangement links TRBV9 to TRBJ1-5, with D maybe TRBD1 (6 bases). Trimming took 4 bases from V and 3 from J, leaving 14 bases between them. In germline, CDR1 is SGDLS, CDR2 YYNGEE. The CDR3 sequence is 15 residues long. The DNA for the CDR3 is TGTGCCAGCAGCCTAAAGGGGGAAGTCAATCAGCCCCAGCATTTT. It specifies CASSLKGEVNQPQHF. Supplemented by reference TRBV9 and TRBJ1-5, the full variable domain reads DSGVTQTPKHLITATGQRVTLRCSPRSGDLSVYWYQQSLDQGLQFLIQYYNGEERAKGNILERFSAQQFPDLHSELNLSSLELGDSALYFCASSLKGEVNQPQHFGDGTRLSIL.